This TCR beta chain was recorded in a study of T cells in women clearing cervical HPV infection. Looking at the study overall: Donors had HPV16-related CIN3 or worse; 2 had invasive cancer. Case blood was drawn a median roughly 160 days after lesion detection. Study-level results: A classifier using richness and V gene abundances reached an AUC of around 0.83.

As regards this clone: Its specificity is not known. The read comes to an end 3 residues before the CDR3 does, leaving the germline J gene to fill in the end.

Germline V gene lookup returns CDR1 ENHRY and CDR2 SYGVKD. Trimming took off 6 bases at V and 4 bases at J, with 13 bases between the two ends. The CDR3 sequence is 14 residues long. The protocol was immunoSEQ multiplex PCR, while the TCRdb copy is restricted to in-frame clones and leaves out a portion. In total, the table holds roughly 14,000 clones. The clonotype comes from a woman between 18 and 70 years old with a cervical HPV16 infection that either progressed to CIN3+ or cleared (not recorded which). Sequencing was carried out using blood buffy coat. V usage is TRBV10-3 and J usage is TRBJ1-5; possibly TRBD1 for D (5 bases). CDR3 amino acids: CAISPRQGNQPQHF. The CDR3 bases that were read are TGTGCCATCAGCCCCCGTCAGGGTAATCAGCCC.